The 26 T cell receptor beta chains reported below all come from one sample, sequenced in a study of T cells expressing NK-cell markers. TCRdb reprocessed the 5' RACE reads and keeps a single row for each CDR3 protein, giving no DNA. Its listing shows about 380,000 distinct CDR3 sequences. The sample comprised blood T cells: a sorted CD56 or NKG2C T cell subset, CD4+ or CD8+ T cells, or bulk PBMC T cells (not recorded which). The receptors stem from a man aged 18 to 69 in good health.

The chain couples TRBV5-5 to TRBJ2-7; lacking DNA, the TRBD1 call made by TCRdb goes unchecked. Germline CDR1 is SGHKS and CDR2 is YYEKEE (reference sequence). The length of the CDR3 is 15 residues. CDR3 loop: CASSFSTGFSYEQYF.

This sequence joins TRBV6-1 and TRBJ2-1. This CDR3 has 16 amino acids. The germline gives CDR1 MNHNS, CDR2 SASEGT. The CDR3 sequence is CASSPVWQPTYNEQFF.

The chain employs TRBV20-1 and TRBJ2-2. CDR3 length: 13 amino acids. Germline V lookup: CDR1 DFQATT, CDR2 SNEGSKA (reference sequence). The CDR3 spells CSARDPGPGELFF.

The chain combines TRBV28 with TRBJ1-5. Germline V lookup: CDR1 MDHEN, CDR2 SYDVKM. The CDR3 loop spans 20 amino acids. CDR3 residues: CASSLGTGHSTGSNHQPQHF.

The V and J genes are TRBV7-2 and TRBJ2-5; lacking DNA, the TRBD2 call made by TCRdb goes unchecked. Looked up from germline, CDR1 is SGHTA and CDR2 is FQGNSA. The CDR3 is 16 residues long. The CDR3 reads CASSSPPEWRGETQYF.

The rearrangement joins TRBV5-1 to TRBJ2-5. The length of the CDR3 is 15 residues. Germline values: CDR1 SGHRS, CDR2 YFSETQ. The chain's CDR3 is CASSLGINQQETQYF.

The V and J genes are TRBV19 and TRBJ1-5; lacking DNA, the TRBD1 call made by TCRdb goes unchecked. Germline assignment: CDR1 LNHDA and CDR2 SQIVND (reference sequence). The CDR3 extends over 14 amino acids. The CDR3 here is CASSTTQGNQPQHF.

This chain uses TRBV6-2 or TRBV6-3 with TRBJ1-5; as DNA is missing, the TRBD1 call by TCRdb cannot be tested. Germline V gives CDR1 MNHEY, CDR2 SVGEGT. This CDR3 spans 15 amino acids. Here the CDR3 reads CASSRTATDNQPQHF.

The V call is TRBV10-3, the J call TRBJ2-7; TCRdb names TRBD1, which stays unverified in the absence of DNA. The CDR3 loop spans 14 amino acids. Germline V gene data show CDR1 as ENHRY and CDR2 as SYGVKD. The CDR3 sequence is CATADRGGIYEQYF.

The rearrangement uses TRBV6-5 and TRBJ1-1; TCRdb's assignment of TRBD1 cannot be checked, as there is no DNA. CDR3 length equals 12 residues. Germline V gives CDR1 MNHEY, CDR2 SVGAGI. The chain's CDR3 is CASSSPTGEAFF.

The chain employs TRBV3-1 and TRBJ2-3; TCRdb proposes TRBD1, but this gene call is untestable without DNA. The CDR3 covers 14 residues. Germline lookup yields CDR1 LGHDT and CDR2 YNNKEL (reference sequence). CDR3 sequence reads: CASSQVGAPDTQYF.

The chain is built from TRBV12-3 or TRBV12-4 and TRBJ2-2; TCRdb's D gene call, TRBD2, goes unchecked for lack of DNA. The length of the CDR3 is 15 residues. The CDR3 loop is CASSGLAASTGELFF.

CDR3 region: CASSLFGTVYGYTF. This chain joins TRBV14 and TRBJ1-2; TCRdb selects TRBD1, and the lack of DNA leaves this call unchecked. The CDR3 extends over 14 amino acids. CDR1 and CDR2 from the germline V gene are SGHDN and FVKESK.

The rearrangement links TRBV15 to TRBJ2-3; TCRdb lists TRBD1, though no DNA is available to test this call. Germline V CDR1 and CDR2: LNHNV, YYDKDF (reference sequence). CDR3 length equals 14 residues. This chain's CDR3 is CATSRGSREIGQYF. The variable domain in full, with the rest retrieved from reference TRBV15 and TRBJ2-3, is DAMVIQNPRYQVTQFGKPVTLSCSQTLNHNVMYWYQQKSSQAPKLLFHYYDKDFNNEADTPDNFQSRRPNTSFCFLDIRSPGLGDTAMYLCATSRGSREIGQYFGPGTRLTVL.

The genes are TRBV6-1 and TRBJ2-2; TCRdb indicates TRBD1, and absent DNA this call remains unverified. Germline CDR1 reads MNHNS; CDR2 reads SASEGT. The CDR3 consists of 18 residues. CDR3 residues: CASSRNRVQILNTGELFF.

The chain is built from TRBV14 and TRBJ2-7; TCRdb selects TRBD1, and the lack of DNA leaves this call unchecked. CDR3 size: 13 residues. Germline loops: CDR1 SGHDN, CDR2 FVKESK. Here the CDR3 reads CASRTTGRYEQYF.

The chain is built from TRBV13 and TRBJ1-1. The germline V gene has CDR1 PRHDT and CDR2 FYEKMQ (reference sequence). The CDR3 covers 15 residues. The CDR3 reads CASSPRAGFGTEAFF.

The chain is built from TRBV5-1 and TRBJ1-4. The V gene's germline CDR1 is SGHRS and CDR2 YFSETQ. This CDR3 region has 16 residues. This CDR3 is CASSLEGHRANEKLFF.

CDR3 sequence reads: CASSQVGGVSYEQYF. The V call is TRBV3-1, the J call TRBJ2-7. This CDR3 comprises 15 residues. CDR1 and CDR2 from the germline V gene are LGHDT and YNNKEL (reference sequence).

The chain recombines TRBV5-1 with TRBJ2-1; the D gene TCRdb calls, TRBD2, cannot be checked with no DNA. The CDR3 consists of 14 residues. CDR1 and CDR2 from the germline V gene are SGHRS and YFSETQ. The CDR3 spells CASTGLAGGDEQFF.

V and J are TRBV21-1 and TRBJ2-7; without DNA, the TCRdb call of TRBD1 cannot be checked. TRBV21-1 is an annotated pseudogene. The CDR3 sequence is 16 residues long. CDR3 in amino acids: CASSNRDSGGPYEQYF.

The CDR3 reads CASSSKGGDAYEQYF. The rearrangement uses TRBV7-9 and TRBJ2-7; the D gene TCRdb calls, TRBD1, cannot be checked with no DNA. Per germline, CDR1 SEHNR and CDR2 FQNEAQ (reference sequence). The CDR3 loop spans 15 amino acids.

The CDR3 sequence is CASSTQELGTQYF. V usage is TRBV7-8 and J usage is TRBJ2-5; TCRdb proposes TRBD1, but this gene call is untestable without DNA. The CDR3 has 13 amino acids. Germline-derived CDR1 and CDR2 are SGHVS and FQNEAQ.

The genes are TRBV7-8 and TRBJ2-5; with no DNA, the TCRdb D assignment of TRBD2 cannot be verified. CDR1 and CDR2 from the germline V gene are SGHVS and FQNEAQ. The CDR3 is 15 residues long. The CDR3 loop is CASSSLAGGTETQYF.

CDR3 residues: CASSFRDSPTETQYF. The chain links TRBV7-2 to TRBJ2-5; TCRdb reports TRBD2, a call that lacks DNA to check it against. The CDR3 extends over 15 amino acids. From germline, CDR1 is SGHTA and CDR2 FQGNSA. Supplemented by reference TRBV7-2 and TRBJ2-5, the full variable domain reads GAGVSQSPSNKVTEKGKDVELRCDPISGHTALYWYRQSLGQGLEFLIYFQGNSAPDKSGLPSDRFSAERTGGSVSTLTIQRTQQEDSAVYLCASSFRDSPTETQYFGPGTRLLVL.

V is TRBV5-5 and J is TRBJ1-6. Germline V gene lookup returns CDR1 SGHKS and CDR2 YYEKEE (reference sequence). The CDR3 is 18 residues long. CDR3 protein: CASSLPGEWSSYNSPLHF.